This T cell receptor beta chain was documented in a study of identifying expanded T cells in peripheral blood. Study-level results: Differentially abundant clones: 1 to 1.5 between replicates, about 16 at approximately 13 days, 19 at four. Clone count variance between approximately two-week samples rose with total template count.

In the case of this clone: Its antigen is not identified.

Collection occurred without any documented infections or immune events in donors. Here immunoSEQ multiplex PCR was the method, and the copy in TCRdb shows in-frame clones only, minus some. This table holds 100,000 or so clones, about 91% found once. The CDR3 length is 13 residues. Per the germline V gene, CDR1 is SQVTM and CDR2 is ANQGSEA. V was trimmed by 3 bases and J by 6 bases, leaving 11 bases between them. This TCR came from a person aged 18 to 75 in good health. The specimen was blood. The chain has TRBV29-1 and TRBJ2-2; the D gene is possibly TRBD1 (5 bases). The DNA for the CDR3 is TGCAGCGTTGAGGTTCAGGGCTCCGGGGAGCTGTTTTTT. Protein product: CSVEVQGSGELFF.